Many counts were recorded for the clone carrying this TCR beta chain. J gave up 0 bases and V 5 bases, and 7 bases lay outside the gene matches. Germline loops: CDR1 SGDLS, CDR2 YYNGEE. The CDR3 has 15 residues. A second 7 to 11 cycle PCR used barcoded and J-beta primers. Each CDR3 protein is one row after TCRdb ran MiXCR on the 5' RACE reads. Of some 710,000 distinct CDR3 sequences in the sample, about 47% were seen once. This record comes from a study of blood T cells in healthy people across ages. Across the study: Per every two T cells, about one barcoded beta molecule was captured by template switching.

Extracted total RNA amounted to at least 5.5 micrograms for each sample. This TCR came from a man older than 75 in good health. The chain links TRBV9 to TRBJ2-7; TRBD2 matches 8 bases. Sequencing input: blood. CDR3 loop: CASSRTSRSSYEQYF. CDR3 in DNA: TGTGCCAGCAGTAGGACTAGCCGAAGCTCCTACGAGCAGTACTTC.